This T cell receptor (beta chain) was found in a study of blood T cell repertoires in COVID-19. In the study overall: COVID-19 samples, acute and convalescent, were from the United States, Italy and Spain. T cells, B-cell-depleted T cells, or PBMCs supplied cDNA or gDNA.

In the original workflow: Nucleated cell counts were estimated from reference gene primer amplification. Only in-frame clones appear in the TCRdb table, and some are missing; sequencing was by immunoSEQ multiplex PCR. D and trimming were read from the DNA, whereas the V and J calls and clone size are those reported in that table. This sample has fewer than 500,000 clones, with 81% found just once. The CDR3 totals 15 residues. V was trimmed by 4 bases and J by 5 bases, leaving 13 bases between them. CDR1 SGHRS and CDR2 YFSETQ come from the germline V gene. This clone was detected once. The chain links TRBV5-1 to TRBJ1-6; maybe TRBD1 (6 bases). This TCR was recovered from a human donor with acute or convalescent COVID-19. The donor label of this sample is uncertain. The sequencing sample was made of peripheral blood. For the CDR3, the DNA is TGCGCCAGCAGCCGCGGGGGGCCGGATAATTCACCCCTCCACTTT. This encodes CASSRGGPDNSPLHF.